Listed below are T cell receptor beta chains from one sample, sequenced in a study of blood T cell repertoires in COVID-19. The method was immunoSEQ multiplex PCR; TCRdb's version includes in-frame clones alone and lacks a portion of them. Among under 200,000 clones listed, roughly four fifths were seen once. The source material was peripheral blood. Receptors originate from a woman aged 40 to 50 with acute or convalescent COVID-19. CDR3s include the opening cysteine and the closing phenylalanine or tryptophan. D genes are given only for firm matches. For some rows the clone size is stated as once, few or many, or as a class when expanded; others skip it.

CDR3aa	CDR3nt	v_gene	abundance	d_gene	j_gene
CASSLFRLAGTYNEQFF	TGTGCCAGCAGTTTATTTCGACTAGCGGGGACCTACAATGAGCAGTTCTTC	TRBV27	-	TRBD2	TRBJ2-1
CASSQDRQLNEKLFF	TGTGCCAGCAGCCAAGATCGACAGCTTAATGAAAAACTGTTTTTT	TRBV4-2	once	-	TRBJ1-4
CASSQEGGFYGYTF	TGTGCCAGCAGCCAAGAGGGGGGGTTCTATGGCTACACCTTC	TRBV3-1/TRBV3-2	-	-	TRBJ1-2
CASRYFRDRDTGELFF	TGTGCCAGCAGGTACTTCCGGGACAGAGACACCGGGGAGCTGTTTTTT	TRBV28	-	TRBD1	TRBJ2-2
CASSPMGGIYSPLHF	TGCGCCAGCAGCCCTATGGGGGGGATCTATTCACCCCTCCACTTT	TRBV5-1	-	-	TRBJ1-6
CASSEGVGSATYEQYF	TGTGCCAGCAGTGAAGGGGTCGGTAGCGCCACCTACGAGCAGTACTTC	TRBV6-1	few	-	TRBJ2-7
CASSFQASSGPYEQYF	TGTGCCAGCAGCTTCCAGGCGAGTAGTGGGCCCTACGAGCAGTACTTC	TRBV5-4	-	-	TRBJ2-7
CASTDLLGVSYGYTF	TGTGCCAGCACCGACTTGTTAGGGGTCTCCTATGGCTACACCTTC	TRBV6-6	-	-	TRBJ1-2
CASSTSGSSYEQYF	TGTGCCAGTAGTACTAGCGGGAGCTCCTACGAGCAGTACTTC	TRBV19	few	TRBD2	TRBJ2-7
CASSLAALGETQYF	TGTGCCAGCAGCTTGGCCGCCCTCGGGGAGACCCAGTACTTC	TRBV5-4	-	-	TRBJ2-5
CASSSFGATDTQYF	TGTGCCAGCAGCTCTTTCGGTGCCACAGATACGCAGTATTTT	TRBV5-4	once	-	TRBJ2-3
CASSPGDQGLYGYTF	TGTGCCAGCTCCCCCGGGGACCAGGGGCTCTATGGCTACACCTTC	TRBV18	-	-	TRBJ1-2
CASSLSLTGNQPQHF	TGTGCCAGCAGTTTATCCCTCACTGGCAATCAGCCCCAGCATTTT	TRBV28	-	-	TRBJ1-5
CAWSLQGAATRNTIYF	TGTGCCTGGAGTTTACAGGGGGCAGCCACCAGAAACACCATATATTTT	TRBV30	-	TRBD1	TRBJ1-3
CASRKMGADYGYTF	TGTGCCAGCAGGAAAATGGGGGCAGACTATGGCTACACCTTC	TRBV28	-	-	TRBJ1-2
CASSWGLAGSTDTQYF	TGTGCCAGCAGTTGGGGACTAGCGGGAAGCACAGATACGCAGTATTTT	TRBV6-5	-	TRBD2	TRBJ2-3
CASSQGRGGPTGELFF	TGTGCCAGCAGCCAAGGCAGGGGTGGACCCACCGGGGAGCTGTTTTTT	TRBV14	-	-	TRBJ2-2
CASSLGGYLNTGELFF	TGTGCCAGCAGCTTAGGGGGCTACCTGAACACCGGGGAGCTGTTTTTT	TRBV11-2	-	-	TRBJ2-2
CASSRGSNTEAFF	TGTGCCAGCAGCCGAGGATCCAACACTGAAGCTTTCTTT	TRBV5-4	-	-	TRBJ1-1
CATSEGTGGDSPLHF	TGTGCCACCAGTGAGGGGACAGGGGGGGATTCACCCCTCCACTTT	TRBV24-1	-	TRBD1	TRBJ1-6
CASSPAGGNTEAFF	TGTGCCAGCAGCCCAGCGGGCGGGAACACTGAAGCTTTCTTT	TRBV6-5	-	-	TRBJ1-1
CASSLSRDSVEAFF	TGTGCCAGCAGCTTAAGCCGGGACAGCGTTGAAGCTTTCTTT	TRBV7-2	-	TRBD1	TRBJ1-1
CASRRNDRATNYGYTF	TGTGCCAGCAGAAGAAACGACAGGGCCACTAACTATGGCTACACCTTC	TRBV6-4	-	TRBD1	TRBJ1-2
CASSYSNGVRPLHF	TGTGCCAGCAGTTACTCGAACGGGGTACGTCCCCTCCACTTT	TRBV6-5	once	-	TRBJ1-6
CASSRDSPNEKLFF	TGTGCCAGCAGCCGGGACAGCCCTAATGAAAAACTGTTTTTT	TRBV7-9	-	TRBD1	TRBJ1-4
CASSPGPQGAGGYTF	TGTGCCAGCTCACCGGGACCTCAGGGGGCCGGGGGCTACACCTTC	TRBV18	-	TRBD1	TRBJ1-2
CASSSNTGVGSPLHF	TGTGCCAGCAGCTCGAACACAGGGGTTGGTTCACCCCTCCACTTT	TRBV9	-	TRBD1	TRBJ1-6
CASSVAVEQGAGNTEAFF	TGTGCCAGCAGCGTAGCCGTCGAACAGGGGGCAGGAAACACTGAAGCTTTCTTT	TRBV9	many	TRBD1	TRBJ1-1
CASSRYLASNTGELFF	TGTGCCAGCAGTCGGTACCTAGCCTCGAACACCGGGGAGCTGTTTTTT	TRBV27	once	-	TRBJ2-2
CASSLMGQGRETQYF	TGTGCCAGCAGTTTAATGGGACAGGGTCGGGAGACCCAGTACTTC	TRBV27	-	TRBD1	TRBJ2-5
CASSGWGGRETQYF	TGTGCCAGCAGTGGGTGGGGGGGAAGAGAGACCCAGTACTTC	TRBV2	many	TRBD2	TRBJ2-5
CASSRGGRDNEQFF	TGCGCCAGCAGCCGGGGGGGCCGAGACAATGAGCAGTTCTTC	TRBV4-1	-	-	TRBJ2-1
CASRDRGLQPQHF	TGTGCCAGCAGAGACAGGGGGCTTCAGCCCCAGCATTTT	TRBV2	-	TRBD1	TRBJ1-5
CSVSDRNQPQHF	TGCAGCGTCAGTGATCGCAATCAGCCCCAGCATTTT	TRBV29-1	-	-	TRBJ1-5
CASSSEGQGAGGYTF	TGTGCCAGCAGTTCCGAGGGACAGGGGGCCGGAGGCTACACCTTC	TRBV28	-	TRBD1	TRBJ1-2
CASSTKETGPIQYF	TGTGCCAGTAGTACCAAGGAGACAGGACCCATTCAGTACTTC	TRBV19	-	-	TRBJ2-4
CASGATGANEQFF	TGTGCTAGTGGAGCAACAGGGGCCAATGAGCAGTTCTTC	TRBV12-5	-	TRBD1	TRBJ2-1
CASSLDAETQYF	TGCGCCAGCAGCTTGGATGCGGAGACCCAGTACTTC	TRBV5-1	-	-	TRBJ2-5
CASSYSTGEAGYTF	TGTGCCAGTAGTTACTCGACAGGGGAGGCTGGCTACACCTTC	TRBV19	-	TRBD1	TRBJ1-2
CASSFGGYAEAFF	TGTGCCAGCAGTTTCGGGGGGTACGCTGAAGCTTTCTTT	TRBV27	-	-	TRBJ1-1
CASSPTGGGGQPQHF	TGCGCCAGCAGCCCGACAGGGGGCGGAGGTCAGCCCCAGCATTTT	TRBV5-1	-	TRBD1	TRBJ1-5
CASSLLAAGADTQYF	TGTGCCAGCAGCTTACTAGCGGCAGGGGCAGATACGCAGTATTTT	TRBV27	-	TRBD2	TRBJ2-3
CASSPWAGAREQYF	TGTGCCAGCAGCCCGTGGGCTGGGGCTCGCGAGCAGTACTTC	TRBV28	few	-	TRBJ2-7
CASSGGVGYGYTF	TGTGCCAGCAGCGGGGGGGTCGGCTATGGCTACACCTTC	TRBV3-1/TRBV3-2	-	-	TRBJ1-2
CASSLGTGGAGSYEQYF	TGCGCCAGCAGCTTGGGGACTGGAGGAGCGGGTTCCTACGAGCAGTACTTC	TRBV5-1	-	-	TRBJ2-7
CASSMWASDEQFF	TGTGCCAGTAGTATGTGGGCTTCGGATGAGCAGTTCTTC	TRBV19	-	-	TRBJ2-1
CATSDLTGSDTGELFF	TGTGCCACCAGTGATTTGACAGGGTCGGACACCGGGGAGCTGTTTTTT	TRBV24-1	-	-	TRBJ2-2